This TCR beta chain was obtained from a study of CD8 T cells in Susac syndrome (dated 2019 in TCRdb). About the full investigation: Whether CD8+ T cell activation and differentiation in Susac syndrome was antigen driven was tested using repertoire sequencing. The study compared CD8+ T cell repertoire clonality among 12 healthy donors, about 14 Susac syndrome patients and approximately 16 multiple sclerosis patients. What the study reported, not specific to this receptor: The study acknowledged that relatively few individuals were included in the TCR sequencing and HLA analysis.

RNA was extracted using the RNeasy kit, and about 0.5 to 1 microgram was reverse transcribed with random hexamers. TCR beta CDR3 regions were amplified with the immunoSEQ multiplex PCR assay covering 54 Vbeta and 13 Jbeta segments. PCR amplification bias was corrected using a synthetic template baseline for primer optimization and computational correction. In the source study's methods: Reads were assigned to V, D and J genes according to IMGT and analyzed in immunoSEQ Analyzer, with only productive sequences retained. Clonality was computed as one minus Shannon entropy normalized by log2 of the number of productive unique sequences. For each patient and control, public and private clones were evaluated among the 100 most prevalent clones. Susac-specific clones were defined as absent from healthy and MS cohorts, 1052 published viral clones and other ImmuneACCESS disease sequences. In TCRdb, the public reads were trimmed at Q25 with fastp and aligned with MiXCR, with productive beta chains retained. Every CDR3 protein is listed once, alongside the most common genes and DNA of its rows. The V and J calls were determined by TCRdb, not by the authors. The table for this sample lists about 300,000 distinct CDR3 sequences; 89% of them were counted only once. Clones ranked in the top ten supply around 0.18% of the sample.

Notes on this clonotype: This clone's antigen is unknown. Per-base quality was not reported, and no clone a single base away is much larger than it.

For this chain, trimming is 6 bases at the V end and 8 bases at the J end, and the number of junction bases without a gene match is 20. CDR1 and CDR2 are read off the germline V gene (reference sequence) as MNHEY and SMNVEV. Spanning cysteine to phenylalanine, the CDR3 consists of 17 amino acids. Just the 51-base CDR3 DNA is kept, in frame starting at base 1. Peripheral blood CD8+ and CD4+ T cells from healthy donors, Susac syndrome patients and multiple sclerosis patients were profiled by high-throughput TCR beta sequencing. Treatment-naive patients with stable or active relapsing-remitting disease fulfilling revised McDonald criteria were used as multiple sclerosis controls. CD8+ TEMRA cells were enriched by FACS, while bulk CD8+ and CD4+ T cells were purified by magnetic negative isolation. Blood was drawn into EDTA tubes, processed within 24 hours, and PBMCs were isolated by density gradient centrifugation. PBMCs intended for TCR sequencing were cryopreserved in liquid nitrogen and were subsequently thawed in a 37 degrees C water bath. A purity of at least 90% was achieved for sorted or isolated CD4+, CD8+ and CD8+ TEMRA cells.

The sequenced sample consisted of CD8+ T cells from PBMCs. The chain couples TRBV27 to TRBJ1-2, with 8 middle bases fitting TRBD1. This receptor was identified in a human donor with multiple sclerosis. CDR3 region: CASREGGGQVRSGGYTF. The DNA sequence follows: TGTGCCAGCAGGGAAGGGGGGGGACAGGTGAGAAGTGGAGGCTACACCTTC.